Shown below are 19 T cell receptor beta chains from a single sample sequenced in a study of blood T cell repertoires in COVID-19. Produced via immunoSEQ multiplex PCR; TCRdb's table is partial and in-frame only. The sample comprises over 250,000 clones, roughly nine tenths of which are singletons, and about 3% rests with the top ten. The sequenced sample was PBMCs or T cells enriched from blood (not recorded which). These receptors came from a woman aged 45-59 years who had recovered from COVID-19.

The chain is built from TRBV30 and TRBJ2-6, with D possibly matching TRBD1 (5 bases). The germline V and J ends were trimmed by 5 bases and 2 bases, with 13 bases remaining between them. CDR3 length: 15 residues. From germline, CDR1 is GTSNPN and CDR2 SVGIG (reference sequence). Here the CDR3 reads CAWDSGRAGANVLTF. CDR3 bases: TGTGCCTGGGATTCGGGCAGGGCTGGGGCCAACGTCCTGACTTTC.

This clone was found once. The rearrangement uses TRBV15 and TRBJ1-6, with D hard to call. Trimming pared 0 bases from V and 9 bases from J, leaving 9 bases between. Germline-derived CDR1 and CDR2 are LNHNV and YYDKDF (reference sequence). The CDR3 covers 14 residues. CDR3 DNA sequence: TGTGCCACCAGCAGAGATCGGAGCTTTTCACCCCTCCACTTT. It yields the protein CATSRDRSFSPLHF. Full variable domain (outside the CDR3, taken from reference TRBV15 and TRBJ1-6): DAMVIQNPRYQVTQFGKPVTLSCSQTLNHNVMYWYQQKSSQAPKLLFHYYDKDFNNEADTPDNFQSRRPNTSFCFLDIRSPGLGDTAMYLCATSRDRSFSPLHFGNGTRLTVT.

The genes are TRBV12-5 and TRBJ1-6; 9 bases are a match to TRBD1. CDR3 length equals 15 residues. Germline CDR1 is LGHNT and CDR2 is FRNRAP. J was trimmed by 11 bases and V by 5 bases; bases with no gene match: 10. The CDR3 loop reads CASGGQGLDSPPLHF. Here the CDR3 DNA reads TGTGCTAGTGGTGGACAGGGGCTAGACTCTCCACCCCTCCACTTT.

The V and J genes are TRBV7-2 and TRBJ1-3; possible D gene TRBD1, 6 bases. This CDR3 contains 14 residues. V gave up 5 bases and J gave up 4 bases, with 12 bases separating them. Looked up from germline, CDR1 is SGHTA and CDR2 is FQGNSA. CDR3 DNA: TGTGCCAGCAGCCAGCAGGGGATCGGAAACACCATATATTTT. It is translated as CASSQQGIGNTIYF.

J is TRBJ1-1 and V is TRBV5-6; tentative D call: TRBD1 (5 bases). Germline-derived CDR1 and CDR2 are SGHDT and YYEEEE. Trimming removed 0 bases from V and 2 bases from J, with 11 bases in between. The CDR3 is 15 residues long. The CDR3 bases are TGTGCCAGCAGCTTGGATGACAGAGTTAACACTGAAGCTTTCTTT. This sequence encodes CASSLDDRVNTEAFF.

This rearrangement joins TRBV18 to TRBJ1-1; TRBD1 aligns across 8 bases. The CDR3 is 15 amino acids. In germline, CDR1 is KGHSH, CDR2 LQKENI. Losses at the gene ends were 1 base for V and 5 bases for J; bases not matched to a gene: 6. CDR3 sequence: CASSPLPTGETEAFF. The DNA for the CDR3 is TGTGCCAGCTCACCACTCCCGACAGGGGAAACTGAAGCTTTCTTT. The complete variable domain, with remaining parts taken from reference TRBV18 and TRBJ1-1, reads NAGVMQNPRHLVRRRGQEARLRCSPMKGHSHVYWYRQLPEEGLKFMVYLQKENIIDESGMPKERFSAEFPKEGPSILRIQQVVRGDSAAYFCASSPLPTGETEAFFGQGTRLTVV.

The chain links TRBV7-8 to TRBJ2-2; perhaps TRBD2 as D (6 bases). V was pared by 1 base and J by 4 bases, with 13 bases between. The CDR3 is 16 residues long. Germline V lookup: CDR1 SGHVS, CDR2 FQNEAQ. The CDR3 DNA reads TGTGCCAGCAGCTTAGGGGCGGGGCCCTCCACCGGGGAGCTGTTTTTT. It yields the protein CASSLGAGPSTGELFF.

The rearrangement links TRBV10-3 to TRBJ2-7, with 9 bases fitting TRBD1. The V segment lost 0 bases and the J segment 6 bases; nucleotides outside the gene matches: 3. This CDR3 region has 14 residues. Germline values: CDR1 ENHRY, CDR2 SYGVKD. The CDR3, as DNA: TGTGCCATCAGTGAGTCACGGACAGGGGTCGAGCAGTACTTC. This codes for CAISESRTGVEQYF.

The CDR3 DNA sequence: TGTGCCAGCAGCTTACAGGGGATGGCTAATGAAAAACTGTTTTTT. It specifies CASSLQGMANEKLFF. V gene TRBV7-9 combines with J gene TRBJ1-4; perhaps TRBD1 as D (6 bases). Germline assignment: CDR1 SEHNR and CDR2 FQNEAQ (reference sequence). The CDR3 sequence is 15 residues long. The ends were cut back, 2 bases at V and 3 bases at J, with 10 bases in the middle. The variable domain in full, completed from reference TRBV7-9 and TRBJ1-4, reads DTGVSQNPRHKITKRGQNVTFRCDPISEHNRLYWYRQTLGQGPEFLTYFQNEAQLEKSRLLSDRFSAERPKGSFSTLEIQRTEQGDSAMYLCASSLQGMANEKLFFGSGTQLSVL.

DNA for the CDR3: TGCGCCAGCAGCCCCGTCCTTAACTATGGCTACACCTTC. It encodes CASSPVLNYGYTF. V gene TRBV5-1 combines with J gene TRBJ1-2, with D unresolved. CDR3 length: 13 residues. V dropped 4 bases and J dropped 1 base, with 8 bases sitting between them. Germline V lookup: CDR1 SGHRS, CDR2 YFSETQ. Using reference TRBV5-1 and TRBJ1-2 for the parts outside the CDR3, the full variable domain is KAGVTQTPRYLIKTRGQQVTLSCSPISGHRSVSWYQQTPGQGLQFLFEYFSETQRNKGNFPGRFSGRQFSNSRSEMNVSTLELGDSALYLCASSPVLNYGYTFGSGTRLTVV.

The V call is TRBV27, the J call TRBJ1-2; D may be TRBD1 (5 bases). Germline V gene lookup returns CDR1 MNHEY and CDR2 SMNVEV (reference sequence). This CDR3 has 11 amino acids. V lost 6 bases and J lost 5, with 7 bases in between. The CDR3 nucleotides are TGTGCCAGCAGCCCAGGGTATGGCTACACCTTC. This translates into CASSPGYGYTF.

This rearrangement joins TRBV5-1 to TRBJ1-1, with 9 bases fitting TRBD1. Germline CDR1 reads SGHRS; CDR2 reads YFSETQ. J was trimmed by 4 bases and V by 4 bases; bases with no gene match: 2. CDR3 length equals 13 residues. In DNA form, the CDR3 reads TGCGCCAGCAGCGTGACAGGGGGCACTGAAGCTTTCTTT. The encoded protein is CASSVTGGTEAFF.

In regard to this clone: The same CDR3 arises from other DNA sequences in this sample as well. The chain joins TRBV28 to TRBJ1-1; unclear D gene. V lost 8 bases to trimming and J lost 0 bases, with 4 bases between them. The germline gives CDR1 MDHEN, CDR2 SYDVKM. The CDR3 extends over 11 amino acids. CDR3 in DNA: TGTGCCAGCCGGTTGAACACTGAAGCTTTCTTT. Translation: CASRLNTEAFF.

The chain joins TRBV7-2 to TRBJ2-7, with TRBD2 matching 11 bases. Per the germline V gene, CDR1 is SGHTA and CDR2 is FQGNSA. Losses at the gene ends were 6 bases for V and 3 bases for J; bases not matched to a gene: 4. The CDR3 spans 14 residues. CDR3 bases: TGTGCCAGCAGTTTACTAGCGGGAGTCTACGAGCAGTACTTC. Translated, it gives CASSLLAGVYEQYF.

The V and J genes are TRBV6-5 and TRBJ2-7, with D perhaps matching TRBD1 (6 bases). Between the trimmed V and J ends, which lost 4 bases and 2 bases, there was a span of 12 bases. CDR1 is MNHEY and CDR2 is SVGAGI in the germline V gene. CDR3 size: 14 residues. CDR3 region: CASSLGQPPYEQYF. The CDR3, as DNA: TGTGCCAGCAGTTTAGGACAGCCCCCCTACGAGCAGTACTTC.

Only one count was recorded for this clone. This rearrangement joins TRBV28 to TRBJ1-1, with D perhaps matching TRBD1 (6 bases). CDR1 MDHEN and CDR2 SYDVKM come from the germline V gene. The length of the CDR3 is 15 residues. Trimming shortened V by 3 bases and J by 4 bases, and 15 bases separated the two germline ends. The chain's CDR3 is CASSFDRRTGTEAFF. The CDR3 DNA sequence: TGTGCCAGCAGTTTCGACAGGCGAACGGGCACTGAAGCTTTCTTT.

This clone was detected once. This rearrangement joins TRBV3-1 (or the pseudogene TRBV3-2) to TRBJ1-2, with D possibly being TRBD1 (6 bases). Germline V gives CDR1 LGHDT, CDR2 YNNKEL (reference sequence). The CDR3 loop spans 14 amino acids. V was trimmed by 4 bases and J by 3 bases, leaving 12 bases between them. The CDR3: CASSPQGSDYGYTF. As DNA, the CDR3 is TGTGCCAGCAGCCCACAGGGTTCTGACTATGGCTACACCTTC.

The V and J genes are TRBV11-2 and TRBJ1-3; 9 bases agree with TRBD1. CDR1 is SGHAT, CDR2 FQNNGV, per germline. J was trimmed by 3 bases and V by 2 bases; bases with no gene match: 11. This CDR3 is 18 amino acids long. CDR3 nucleotide sequence: TGTGCCAGCAGCTTAAGAACAGGGGGCGTATCAGTTGGAAACACCATATATTTT. Amino acid sequence: CASSLRTGGVSVGNTIYF.

J is TRBJ2-2 and V is TRBV5-1, with 8 bases fitting TRBD2. Per the germline V gene, CDR1 is SGHRS and CDR2 is YFSETQ. This CDR3 is 15 amino acids long. The ends lost 6 bases at V and 7 bases at J; junction bases unmatched: 11. This CDR3 reads CASKGLLAGNGELFF. CDR3 DNA: TGCGCCAGCAAGGGGTTGTTAGCGGGAAACGGGGAGCTGTTTTTT.